This T cell receptor beta chain derives from a study of cytomegalovirus exposure and HLA in healthy donors. General study results and limits: The study labeled 150 to 200 TCR beta chains cytomegalovirus-associated.

The PCR made use of 60 Vbeta and 13 Jbeta primers. The repertoire was sequenced with immunoSEQ multiplex PCR; TCRdb's copy has only in-frame clones and lacks some. The table lists about 130,000 clones, about 80% of them singletons. This clone was seen a single time. Its antigen is unknown. CDR3 length: 15 residues. Trimming pared 0 bases from V and 0 bases from J, leaving 10 bases between. Per germline, CDR1 SGHRS and CDR2 YFSETQ. Input material: PBMCs. This sequence was found in a boy younger than 10 in good health and CMV-seronegative. V usage is TRBV5-1 and J usage is TRBJ2-7; a weak D match, TRBD2 (7 bases). The CDR3 DNA follows: TGCGCCAGCAGCTTGGGGGCGGGGGCCTCCTACGAGCAGTACGTC. As protein: CASSLGAGASYEQYV.